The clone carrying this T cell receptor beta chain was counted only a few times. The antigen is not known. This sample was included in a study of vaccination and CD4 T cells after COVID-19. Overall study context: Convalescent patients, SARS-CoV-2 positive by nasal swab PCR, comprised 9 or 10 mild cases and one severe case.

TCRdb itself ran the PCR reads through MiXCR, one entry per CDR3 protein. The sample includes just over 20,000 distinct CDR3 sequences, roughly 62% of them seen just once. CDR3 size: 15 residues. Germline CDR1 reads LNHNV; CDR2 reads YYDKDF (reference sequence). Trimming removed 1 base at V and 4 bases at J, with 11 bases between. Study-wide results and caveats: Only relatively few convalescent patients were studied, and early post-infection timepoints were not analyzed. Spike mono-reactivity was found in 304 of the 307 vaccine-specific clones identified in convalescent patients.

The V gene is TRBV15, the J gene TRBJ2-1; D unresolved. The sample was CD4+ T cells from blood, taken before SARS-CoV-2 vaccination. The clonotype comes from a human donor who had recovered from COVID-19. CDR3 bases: TGTGCCACCAGCAGAGTGGTCGGAGAGTACAATGAGCAGTTCTTC. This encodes CATSRVVGEYNEQFF.